The text below deals with one T cell receptor (beta chain). The data were obtained in a study of blood T cell repertoires in COVID-19. The CDR3 extends over 15 amino acids. Germline CDR1 KGHSH, CDR2 LQKENI. J was trimmed by 1 base and V by 4 bases; bases with no gene match: 3. The table came from immunoSEQ multiplex PCR; TCRdb's copy has only in-frame clones and leaves some out. The sample gives about 270,000 clones, 80% to 90% of which show up once; roughly 4% is in the top ten. The sample taken for sequencing was PBMCs or T cells enriched from blood (not recorded which). This clonotype was obtained from a woman aged 25 to 39 with acute COVID-19. V gene TRBV18 combines with J gene TRBJ2-1, with TRBD2 identical over 8 bases. CDR3 nucleotides: TGTGCCAGCTCACGCAGCGGGAGTTCCTACAATGAGCAGTTCTTC. It encodes CASSRSGSSYNEQFF.